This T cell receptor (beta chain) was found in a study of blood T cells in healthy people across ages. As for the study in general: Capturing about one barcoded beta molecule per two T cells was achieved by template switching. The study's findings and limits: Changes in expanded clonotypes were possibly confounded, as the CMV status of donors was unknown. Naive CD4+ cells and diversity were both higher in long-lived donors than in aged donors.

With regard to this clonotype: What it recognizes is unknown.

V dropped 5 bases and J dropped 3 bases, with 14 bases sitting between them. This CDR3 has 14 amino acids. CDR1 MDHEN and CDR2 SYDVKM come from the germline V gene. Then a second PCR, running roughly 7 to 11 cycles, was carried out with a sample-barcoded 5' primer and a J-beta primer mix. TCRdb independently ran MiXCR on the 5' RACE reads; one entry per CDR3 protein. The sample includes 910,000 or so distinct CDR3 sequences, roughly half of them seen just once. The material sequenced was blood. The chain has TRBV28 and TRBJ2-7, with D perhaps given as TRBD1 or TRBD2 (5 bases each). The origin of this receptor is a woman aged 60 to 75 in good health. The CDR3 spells CASSDPGTLYEQYF. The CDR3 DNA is TGTGCCAGCAGTGACCCCGGGACGCTCTACGAGCAGTACTTC.